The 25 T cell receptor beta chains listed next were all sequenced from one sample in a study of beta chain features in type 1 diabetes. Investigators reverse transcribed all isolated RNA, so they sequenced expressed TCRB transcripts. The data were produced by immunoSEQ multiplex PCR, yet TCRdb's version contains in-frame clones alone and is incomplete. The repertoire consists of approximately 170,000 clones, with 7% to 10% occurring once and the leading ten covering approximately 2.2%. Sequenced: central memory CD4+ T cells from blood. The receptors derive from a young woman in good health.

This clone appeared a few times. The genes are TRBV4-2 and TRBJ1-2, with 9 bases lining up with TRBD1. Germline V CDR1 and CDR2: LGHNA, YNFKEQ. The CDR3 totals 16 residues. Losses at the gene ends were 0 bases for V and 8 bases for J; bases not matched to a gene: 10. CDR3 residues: CASSQDSPGQGKGYTF. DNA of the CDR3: TGTGCCAGCAGCCAAGATTCTCCGGGACAGGGCAAAGGCTACACCTTC.

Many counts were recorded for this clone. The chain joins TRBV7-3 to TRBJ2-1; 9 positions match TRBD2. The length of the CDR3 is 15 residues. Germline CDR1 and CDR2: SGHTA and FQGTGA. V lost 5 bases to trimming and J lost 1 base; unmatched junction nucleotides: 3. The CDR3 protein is CASSPTSGSYNEQFF. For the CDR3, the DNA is TGTGCCAGCAGCCCCACTAGCGGGTCCTACAATGAGCAGTTCTTC.

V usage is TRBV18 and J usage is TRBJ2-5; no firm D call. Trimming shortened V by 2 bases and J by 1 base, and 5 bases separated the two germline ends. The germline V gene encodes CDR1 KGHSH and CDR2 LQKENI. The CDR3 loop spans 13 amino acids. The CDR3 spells CASSPLSQETQYF. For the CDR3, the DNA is TGTGCCAGCTCACCATTGAGCCAAGAGACCCAGTACTTC.

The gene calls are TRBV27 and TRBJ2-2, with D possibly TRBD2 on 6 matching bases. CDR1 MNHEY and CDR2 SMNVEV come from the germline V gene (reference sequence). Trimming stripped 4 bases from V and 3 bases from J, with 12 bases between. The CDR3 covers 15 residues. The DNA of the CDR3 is TGTGCCAGCAGTTCCCGGGGGATGGACACCGGGGAGCTGTTTTTT. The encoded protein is CASSSRGMDTGELFF.

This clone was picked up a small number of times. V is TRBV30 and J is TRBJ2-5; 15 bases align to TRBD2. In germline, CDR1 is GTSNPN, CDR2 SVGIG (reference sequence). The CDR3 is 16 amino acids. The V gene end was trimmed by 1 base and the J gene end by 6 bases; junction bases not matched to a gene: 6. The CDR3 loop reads CAWSGVGLAGGQTQYF. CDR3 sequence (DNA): TGTGCCTGGAGTGGGGTGGGACTAGCGGGAGGACAGACCCAGTACTTC.

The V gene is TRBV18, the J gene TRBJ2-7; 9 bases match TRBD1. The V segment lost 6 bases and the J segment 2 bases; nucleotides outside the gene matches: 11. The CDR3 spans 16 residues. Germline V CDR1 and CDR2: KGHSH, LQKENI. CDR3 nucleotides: TGTGCCAGCTCGGAGTCTACAGGGGGCAGCGCCTACGAGCAGTACTTC. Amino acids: CASSESTGGSAYEQYF.

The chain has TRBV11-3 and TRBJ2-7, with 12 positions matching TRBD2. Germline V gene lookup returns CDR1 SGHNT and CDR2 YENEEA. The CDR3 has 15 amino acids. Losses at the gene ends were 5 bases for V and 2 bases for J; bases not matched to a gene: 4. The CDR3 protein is CASSDGLAGTYEQYF. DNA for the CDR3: TGTGCCAGCAGCGATGGACTAGCGGGGACCTACGAGCAGTACTTC.

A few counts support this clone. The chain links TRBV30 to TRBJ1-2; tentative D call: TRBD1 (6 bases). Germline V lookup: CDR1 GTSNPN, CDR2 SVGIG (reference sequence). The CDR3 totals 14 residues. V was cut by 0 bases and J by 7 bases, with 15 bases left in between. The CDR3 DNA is TGTGCCTGGAGTGTTCCCCAGGGGACCCGTGGCTACACCTTC. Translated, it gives CAWSVPQGTRGYTF.

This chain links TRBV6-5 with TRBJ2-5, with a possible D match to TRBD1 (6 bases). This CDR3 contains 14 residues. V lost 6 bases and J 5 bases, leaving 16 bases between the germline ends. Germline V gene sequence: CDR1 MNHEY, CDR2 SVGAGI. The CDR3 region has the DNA TGTGCCAGCAGCCCTCCGGGACAACGGGAGACCCAGTACTTC. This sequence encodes CASSPPGQRETQYF.

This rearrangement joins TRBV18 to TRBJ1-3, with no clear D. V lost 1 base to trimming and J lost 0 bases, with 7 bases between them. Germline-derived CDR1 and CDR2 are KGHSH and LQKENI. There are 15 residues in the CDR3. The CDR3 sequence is CASSPLQNSGNTIYF. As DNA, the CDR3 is TGTGCCAGCTCACCACTACAGAACTCTGGAAACACCATATATTTT.

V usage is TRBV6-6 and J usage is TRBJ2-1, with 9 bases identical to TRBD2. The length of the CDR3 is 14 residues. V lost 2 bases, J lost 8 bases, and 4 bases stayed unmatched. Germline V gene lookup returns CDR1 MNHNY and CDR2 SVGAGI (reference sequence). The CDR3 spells CASSYRAGGDEQFF. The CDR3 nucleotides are TGTGCCAGCAGTTACCGAGCGGGGGGCGATGAGCAGTTCTTC.

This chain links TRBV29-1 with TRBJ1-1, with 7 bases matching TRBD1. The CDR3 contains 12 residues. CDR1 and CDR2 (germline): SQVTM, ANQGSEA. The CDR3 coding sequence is TGCAGTGGGACAGACCTAAACACTGAAGCTTTCTTT. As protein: CSGTDLNTEAFF.

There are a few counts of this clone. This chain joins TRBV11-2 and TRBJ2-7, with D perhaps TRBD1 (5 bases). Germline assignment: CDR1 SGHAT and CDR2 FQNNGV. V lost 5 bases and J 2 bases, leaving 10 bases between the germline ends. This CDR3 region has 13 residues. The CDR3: CASSPRGPYEQYF. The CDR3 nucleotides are TGTGCCAGCAGCCCAAGGGGCCCCTACGAGCAGTACTTC.

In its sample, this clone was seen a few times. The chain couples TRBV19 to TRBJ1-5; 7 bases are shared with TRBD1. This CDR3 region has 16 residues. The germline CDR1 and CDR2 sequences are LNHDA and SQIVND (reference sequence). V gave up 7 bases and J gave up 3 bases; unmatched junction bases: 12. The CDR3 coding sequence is TGTGCCAGTAAGGGGACAGAGTGGGGCTCCAATCAGCCCCAGCATTTT. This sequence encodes CASKGTEWGSNQPQHF.

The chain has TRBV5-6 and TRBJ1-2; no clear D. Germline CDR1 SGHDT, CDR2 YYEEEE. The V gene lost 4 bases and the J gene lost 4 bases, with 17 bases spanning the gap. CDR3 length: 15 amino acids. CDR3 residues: CASSLWSLITYGYTF. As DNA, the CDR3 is TGTGCCAGCAGCCTATGGTCACTGATTACCTATGGCTACACCTTC.

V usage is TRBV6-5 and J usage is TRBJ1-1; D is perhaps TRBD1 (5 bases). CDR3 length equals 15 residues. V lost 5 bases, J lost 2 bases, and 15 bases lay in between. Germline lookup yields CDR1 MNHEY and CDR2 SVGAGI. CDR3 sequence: CASSPTPQGNTEAFF. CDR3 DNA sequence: TGTGCCAGCAGTCCTACTCCTCAGGGAAACACTGAAGCTTTCTTT.

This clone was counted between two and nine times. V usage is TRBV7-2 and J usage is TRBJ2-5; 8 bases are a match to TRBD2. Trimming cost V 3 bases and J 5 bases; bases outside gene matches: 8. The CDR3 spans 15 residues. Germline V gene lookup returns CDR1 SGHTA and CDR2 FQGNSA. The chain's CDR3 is CASSFPGGGVETQYF. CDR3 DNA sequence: TGTGCCAGCAGCTTCCCGGGGGGGGGAGTGGAGACCCAGTACTTC.

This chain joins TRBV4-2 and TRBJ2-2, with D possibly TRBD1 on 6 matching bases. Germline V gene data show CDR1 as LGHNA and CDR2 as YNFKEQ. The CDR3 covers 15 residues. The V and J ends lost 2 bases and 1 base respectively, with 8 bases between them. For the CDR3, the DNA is TGTGCCAGCAGCCAACAGGGGAGGAACACCGGGGAGCTGTTTTTT. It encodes CASSQQGRNTGELFF.

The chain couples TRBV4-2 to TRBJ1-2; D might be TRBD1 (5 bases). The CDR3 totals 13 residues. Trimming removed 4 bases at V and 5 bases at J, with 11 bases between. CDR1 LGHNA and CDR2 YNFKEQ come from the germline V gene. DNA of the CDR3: TGTGCCAGCAGCCTCGACAGAGCTTATGGCTACACCTTC. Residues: CASSLDRAYGYTF.

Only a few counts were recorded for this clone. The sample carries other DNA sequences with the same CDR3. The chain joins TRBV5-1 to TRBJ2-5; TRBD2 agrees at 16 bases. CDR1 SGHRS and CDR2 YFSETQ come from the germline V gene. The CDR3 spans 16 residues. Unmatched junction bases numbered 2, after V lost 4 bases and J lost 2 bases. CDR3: CASSPGLAGGQETQYF. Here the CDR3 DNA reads TGCGCCAGCAGCCCGGGACTAGCGGGGGGGCAAGAGACCCAGTACTTC.

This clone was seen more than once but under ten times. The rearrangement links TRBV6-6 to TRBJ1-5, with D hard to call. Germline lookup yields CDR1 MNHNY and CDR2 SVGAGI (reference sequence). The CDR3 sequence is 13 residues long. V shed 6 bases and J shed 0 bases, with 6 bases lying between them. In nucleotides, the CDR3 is TGTGCCAGCAGGGGAGTTAGCAATCAGCCCCAGCATTTT. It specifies CASRGVSNQPQHF.

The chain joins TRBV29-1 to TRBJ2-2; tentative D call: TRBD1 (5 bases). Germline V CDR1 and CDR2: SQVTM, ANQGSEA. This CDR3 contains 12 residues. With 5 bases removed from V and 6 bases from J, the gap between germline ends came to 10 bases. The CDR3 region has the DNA TGCAGCGTTAGGGTAGGGGCCGGGGAGCTGTTTTTT. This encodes CSVRVGAGELFF.

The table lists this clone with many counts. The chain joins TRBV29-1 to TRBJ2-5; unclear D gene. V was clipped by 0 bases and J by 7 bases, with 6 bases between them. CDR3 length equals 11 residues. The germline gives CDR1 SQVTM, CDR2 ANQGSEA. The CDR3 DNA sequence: TGCAGCGTTGAAGATCTCGGGACCCAGTACTTC. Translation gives CSVEDLGTQYF.

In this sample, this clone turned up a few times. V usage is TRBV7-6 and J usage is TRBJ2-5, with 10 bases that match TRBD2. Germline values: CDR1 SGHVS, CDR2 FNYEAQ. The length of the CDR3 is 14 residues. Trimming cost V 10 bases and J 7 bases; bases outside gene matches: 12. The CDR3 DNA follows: TGTGCCACCGGCGGGAGCGGGGGGGCCGCGACCCAGTACTTC. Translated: CATGGSGGAATQYF. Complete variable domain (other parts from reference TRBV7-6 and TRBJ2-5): GAGVSQSPRYKVTKRGQDVALRCDPISGHVSLYWYRQALGQGPEFLTYFNYEAQQDKSGLPNDRFSAERPEGSISTLTIQRTEQRDSAMYRCATGGSGGAATQYFGPGTRLLVL.

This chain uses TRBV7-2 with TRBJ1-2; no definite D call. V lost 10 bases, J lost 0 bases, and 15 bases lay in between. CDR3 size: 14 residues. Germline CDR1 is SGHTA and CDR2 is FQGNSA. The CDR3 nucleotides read TGTGCCACAAAAGACGGGAGCACTAACTATGGCTACACCTTC. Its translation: CATKDGSTNYGYTF.